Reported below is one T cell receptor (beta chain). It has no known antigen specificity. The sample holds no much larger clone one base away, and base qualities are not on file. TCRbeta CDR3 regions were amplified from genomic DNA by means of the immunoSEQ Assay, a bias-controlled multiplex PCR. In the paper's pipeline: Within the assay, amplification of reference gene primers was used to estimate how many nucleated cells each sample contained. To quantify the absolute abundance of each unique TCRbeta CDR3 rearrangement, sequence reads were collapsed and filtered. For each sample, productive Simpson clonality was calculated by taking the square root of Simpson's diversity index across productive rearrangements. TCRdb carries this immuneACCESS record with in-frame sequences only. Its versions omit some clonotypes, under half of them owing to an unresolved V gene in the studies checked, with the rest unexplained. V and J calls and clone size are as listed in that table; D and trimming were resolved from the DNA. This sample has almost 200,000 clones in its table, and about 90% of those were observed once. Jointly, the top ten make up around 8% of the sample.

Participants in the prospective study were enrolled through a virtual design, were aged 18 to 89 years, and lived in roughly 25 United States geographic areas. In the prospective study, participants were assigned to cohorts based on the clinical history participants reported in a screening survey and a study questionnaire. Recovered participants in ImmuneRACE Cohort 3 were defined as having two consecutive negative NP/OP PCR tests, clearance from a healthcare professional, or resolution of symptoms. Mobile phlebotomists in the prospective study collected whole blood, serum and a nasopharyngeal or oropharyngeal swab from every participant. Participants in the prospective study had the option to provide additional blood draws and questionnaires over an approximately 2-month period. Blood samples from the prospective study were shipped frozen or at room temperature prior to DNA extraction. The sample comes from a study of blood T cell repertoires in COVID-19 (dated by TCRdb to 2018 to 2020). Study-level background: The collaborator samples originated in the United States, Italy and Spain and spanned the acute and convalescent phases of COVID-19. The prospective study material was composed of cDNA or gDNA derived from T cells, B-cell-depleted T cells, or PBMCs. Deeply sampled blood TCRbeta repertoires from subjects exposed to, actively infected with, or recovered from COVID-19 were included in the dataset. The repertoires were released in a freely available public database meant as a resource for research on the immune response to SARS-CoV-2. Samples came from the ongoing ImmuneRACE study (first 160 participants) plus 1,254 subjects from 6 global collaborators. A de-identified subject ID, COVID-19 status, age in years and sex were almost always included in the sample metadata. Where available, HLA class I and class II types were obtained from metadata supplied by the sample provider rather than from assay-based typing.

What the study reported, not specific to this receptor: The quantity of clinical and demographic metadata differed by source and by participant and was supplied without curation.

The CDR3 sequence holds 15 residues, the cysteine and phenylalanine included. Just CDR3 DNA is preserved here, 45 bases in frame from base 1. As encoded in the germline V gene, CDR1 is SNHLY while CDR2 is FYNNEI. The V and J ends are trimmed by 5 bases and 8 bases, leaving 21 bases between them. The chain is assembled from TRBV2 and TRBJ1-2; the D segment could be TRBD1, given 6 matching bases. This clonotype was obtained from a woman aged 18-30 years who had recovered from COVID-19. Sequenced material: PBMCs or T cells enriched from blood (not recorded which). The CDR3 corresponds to CASSQENTGSDGYTF. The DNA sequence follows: TGTGCCAGCAGTCAGGAAAATACAGGGTCGGACGGCTACACCTTC.